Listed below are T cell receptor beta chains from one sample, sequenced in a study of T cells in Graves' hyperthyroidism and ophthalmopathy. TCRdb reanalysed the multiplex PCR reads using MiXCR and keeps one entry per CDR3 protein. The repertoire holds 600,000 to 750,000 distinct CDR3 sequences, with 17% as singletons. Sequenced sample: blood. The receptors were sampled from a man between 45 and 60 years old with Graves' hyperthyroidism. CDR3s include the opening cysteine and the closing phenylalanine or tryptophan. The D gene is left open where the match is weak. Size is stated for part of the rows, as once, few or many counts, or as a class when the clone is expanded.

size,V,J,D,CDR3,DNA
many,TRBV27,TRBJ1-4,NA,CASSLSRAGEKLFF,TGTGCCAGCAGTTTAAGCAGGGCCGGTGAAAAACTGTTTTTT
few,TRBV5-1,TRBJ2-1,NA,CASSSAGTAANEQFF,TGCGCCAGCAGCTCCGCCGGGACTGCGGCCAATGAGCAGTTCTTC
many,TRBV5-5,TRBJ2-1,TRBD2,CASSPTGTSGSGNEQFF,TGTGCCAGCAGCCCCACCGGGACTAGCGGGAGTGGTAATGAGCAGTTCTTC
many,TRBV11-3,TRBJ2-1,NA,CASSPGTSYYNEQFF,TGTGCCAGCAGCCCCGGGACGTCTTACTACAATGAGCAGTTCTTC
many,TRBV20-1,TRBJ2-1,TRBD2,CSARDALGLAGKEQFF,TGCAGTGCTAGAGATGCCCTTGGACTAGCGGGGAAAGAGCAGTTCTTC
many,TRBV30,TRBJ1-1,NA,CAWSVGFRTGGTEAFF,TGTGCCTGGAGTGTAGGCTTTCGGACCGGGGGCACTGAAGCTTTCTTT
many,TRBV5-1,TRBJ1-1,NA,CASKVRDRGLNTEAFF,TGCGCCAGCAAGGTCCGGGACCGAGGCCTGAACACTGAAGCTTTCTTT
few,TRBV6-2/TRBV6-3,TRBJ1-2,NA,CASSNPSGSRSGYTF,TGTGCCAGCAGTAACCCTTCCGGGTCTCGAAGTGGCTACACCTTC
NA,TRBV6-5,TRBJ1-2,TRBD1,CASSYHTGQGNYGYTF,TGTGCCAGCAGTTACCACACGGGACAGGGGAACTATGGCTACACCTTC
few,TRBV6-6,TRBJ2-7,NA,CASSYTPAGNTYEQYF,TGTGCCAGCAGTTACACTCCAGCGGGTAACACCTACGAGCAGTACTTC
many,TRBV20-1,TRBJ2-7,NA,CSASSGAPYEQYF,TGCAGTGCTAGTTCAGGAGCTCCCTACGAGCAGTACTTC
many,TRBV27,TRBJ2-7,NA,CASSPGTGNYEQYF,TGTGCCAGCAGTCCAGGGACGGGGAACTACGAGCAGTACTTC
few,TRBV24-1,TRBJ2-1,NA,CATGIYNEQFF,TGTGCCACCGGGATTTACAATGAGCAGTTCTTC
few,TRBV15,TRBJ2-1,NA,CATSRDSTGYNEQFF,TGTGCCACCAGCAGAGATTCTACAGGATACAATGAGCAGTTCTTC
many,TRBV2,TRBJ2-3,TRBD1,CASSAGGEPGDTQYF,TGTGCCAGCAGCGCAGGGGGCGAGCCAGGAGATACGCAGTATTTT
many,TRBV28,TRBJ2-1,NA,CASSLGERVGNEQFF,TGTGCCAGCAGTCTCGGCGAGCGGGTGGGGAATGAGCAGTTCTTC
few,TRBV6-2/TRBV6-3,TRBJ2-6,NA,CASISSQVAGANVLTF,TGTGCCAGCATATCCTCCCAGGTCGCTGGGGCCAACGTCCTGACTTTC
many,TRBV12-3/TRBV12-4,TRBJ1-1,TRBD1,CASRTGVTEAFF,TGTGCCAGCAGAACAGGGGTCACTGAAGCTTTCTTT
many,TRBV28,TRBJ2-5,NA,CASSLGSQGLETQYF,TGTGCCAGCAGTTTAGGGTCCCAGGGGTTGGAGACCCAGTACTTC
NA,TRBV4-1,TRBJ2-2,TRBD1,CASSHRQGAVGELFF,TGCGCCAGCAGCCACCGACAGGGGGCCGTCGGGGAGCTGTTTTTT
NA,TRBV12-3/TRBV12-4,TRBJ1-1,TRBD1,CASSSQTGLNTEAFF,TGTGCCAGCAGTTCCCAGACAGGGCTGAACACTGAAGCTTTCTTT
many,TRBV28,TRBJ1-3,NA,CASSLYFRTSGNTIYF,TGTGCCAGCAGTTTATACTTCCGGACATCTGGAAACACCATATATTTT
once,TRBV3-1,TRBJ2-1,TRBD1,CASSRDRGANEQFF,TGTGCCAGCAGCCGAGACAGGGGGGCCAATGAGCAGTTCTTC
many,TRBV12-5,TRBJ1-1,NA,CASAPDGNTEAFF,TGTGCTAGTGCCCCGGACGGGAACACTGAAGCTTTCTTT
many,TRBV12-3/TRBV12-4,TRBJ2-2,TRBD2,CASSNRVPRWTSGSLDTGELFF,TGTGCCAGCAGCAACAGGGTCCCGAGGTGGACTAGCGGGAGTTTAGACACCGGGGAGCTGTTTTTT
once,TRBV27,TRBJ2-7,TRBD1,CASKDSGTGAYYEQYF,TGTGCCAGCAAGGATTCCGGGACAGGGGCCTACTACGAGCAGTACTTC
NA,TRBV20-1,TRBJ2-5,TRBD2,CSASIAGGGETQYF,TGCAGTGCTAGCATAGCGGGAGGGGGAGAGACCCAGTACTTC
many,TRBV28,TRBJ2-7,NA,CASSSQGVGESYEQYF,TGTGCCAGCAGTTCCCAAGGGGTAGGCGAGAGCTACGAGCAGTACTTC
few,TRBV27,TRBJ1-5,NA,CASSSAGPYSNQPQHF,TGTGCCAGCAGTTCCGCCGGGCCCTACAGCAATCAGCCCCAGCATTTT
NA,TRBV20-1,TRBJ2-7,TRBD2,CSASLAEPYEQYF,TGCAGTGCTAGTCTAGCGGAGCCCTACGAGCAGTACTTC
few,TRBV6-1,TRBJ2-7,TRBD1,CASSSGQGDSFEQYF,TGTGCCAGCAGCTCCGGGCAGGGGGATTCTTTCGAGCAGTACTTC
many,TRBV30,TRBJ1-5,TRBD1,CAWATGQLNQPQHF,TGTGCCTGGGCCACGGGACAGCTTAATCAGCCCCAGCATTTT
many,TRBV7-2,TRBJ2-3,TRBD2,CASSRLLAGGGDTQYF,TGTGCCAGCAGCCGACTTCTAGCGGGAGGTGGAGATACGCAGTATTTT
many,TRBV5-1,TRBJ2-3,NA,CASSPVAVITDTQYF,TGCGCCAGCAGCCCGGTAGCGGTTATCACAGATACGCAGTATTTT
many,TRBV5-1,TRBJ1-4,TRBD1,CASSLAGQGANEKLFF,TGCGCCAGCAGCCTGGCGGGACAGGGAGCTAATGAAAAACTGTTTTTT
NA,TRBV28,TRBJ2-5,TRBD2,CASSFLAGLQETQYF,TGTGCCAGCAGTTTTCTAGCGGGACTTCAAGAGACCCAGTACTTC
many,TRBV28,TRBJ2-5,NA,CASGGSQETQYF,TGTGCCAGCGGGGGCAGCCAAGAGACCCAGTACTTC
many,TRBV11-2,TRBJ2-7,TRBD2,CASSPVRGRYYEQYF,TGTGCCAGCAGCCCCGTTCGCGGGAGATATTACGAGCAGTACTTC
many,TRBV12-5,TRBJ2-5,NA,CASGLVTSETQYF,TGTGCTAGTGGTTTGGTAACTTCTGAGACCCAGTACTTC
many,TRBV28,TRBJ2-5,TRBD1,CASSRQGGLGETQYF,TGTGCCAGCAGCCGACAGGGGGGTTTAGGAGAGACCCAGTACTTC
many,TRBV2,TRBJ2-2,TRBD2,CASRGLAVVTGELFF,TGTGCCAGCAGGGGACTAGCGGTCGTCACCGGGGAGCTGTTTTTT
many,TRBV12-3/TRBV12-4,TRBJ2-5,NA,CASSFSAGFETQYF,TGTGCCAGCAGTTTTTCGGCAGGTTTTGAGACCCAGTACTTC
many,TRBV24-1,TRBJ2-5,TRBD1,CATSDTGTGPQETQYF,TGTGCCACCAGTGACACCGGGACAGGGCCTCAAGAGACCCAGTACTTC
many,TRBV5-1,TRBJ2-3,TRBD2,CASRLAGTDTQYF,TGCGCCAGCAGACTAGCGGGCACAGATACGCAGTATTTT